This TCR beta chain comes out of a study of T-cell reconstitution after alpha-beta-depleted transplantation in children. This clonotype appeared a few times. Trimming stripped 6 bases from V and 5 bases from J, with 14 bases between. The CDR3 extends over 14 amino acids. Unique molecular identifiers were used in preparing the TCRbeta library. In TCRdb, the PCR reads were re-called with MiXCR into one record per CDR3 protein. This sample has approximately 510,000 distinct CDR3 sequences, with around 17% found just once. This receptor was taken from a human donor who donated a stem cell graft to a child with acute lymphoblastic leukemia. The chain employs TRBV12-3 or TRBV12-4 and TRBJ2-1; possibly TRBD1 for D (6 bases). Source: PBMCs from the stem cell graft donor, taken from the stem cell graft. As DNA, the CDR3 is TGTGCCAGCAGGGTAGGACAGAGCCACAATGAGCAGTTCTTC. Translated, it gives CASRVGQSHNEQFF.